This T cell receptor beta chain comes out of a study of shared clonotypes between healthy human individuals. The study, taken as a whole, reports: Rarefaction exposed incomplete sorted-subset sequencing despite large depth. Non-shared clonotypes had lower generation probabilities than clonotypes shared by all four sorted-subset donors.

With respect to this clone: Its cognate antigen is unknown.

V shed 3 bases and J 2 bases; nucleotides not matched to a gene: 2. CDR3 length equals 15 residues. Germline V gene data show CDR1 as SGDLS and CDR2 as YYNGEE. Assay used: immunoSEQ multiplex PCR; TCRdb lists only in-frame clones, some missing. The data show 2,500,000 or so clones, 80% to 95% seen once. The V call is TRBV9, the J call TRBJ2-1; 10 bases agree with TRBD2. The sample was naive CD4+ T cells from PBMCs. Stated subset: CD45RA+ positively selected. The clonotype comes from a man aged 18 to 30 in good health. Some clones in this sample may be carry-over from other donors' samples. The CDR3 DNA reads as TGTGCCAGCAGCGGTACTAGCGGGGCCTACAATGAGCAGTTCTTC. Its translation is CASSGTSGAYNEQFF.